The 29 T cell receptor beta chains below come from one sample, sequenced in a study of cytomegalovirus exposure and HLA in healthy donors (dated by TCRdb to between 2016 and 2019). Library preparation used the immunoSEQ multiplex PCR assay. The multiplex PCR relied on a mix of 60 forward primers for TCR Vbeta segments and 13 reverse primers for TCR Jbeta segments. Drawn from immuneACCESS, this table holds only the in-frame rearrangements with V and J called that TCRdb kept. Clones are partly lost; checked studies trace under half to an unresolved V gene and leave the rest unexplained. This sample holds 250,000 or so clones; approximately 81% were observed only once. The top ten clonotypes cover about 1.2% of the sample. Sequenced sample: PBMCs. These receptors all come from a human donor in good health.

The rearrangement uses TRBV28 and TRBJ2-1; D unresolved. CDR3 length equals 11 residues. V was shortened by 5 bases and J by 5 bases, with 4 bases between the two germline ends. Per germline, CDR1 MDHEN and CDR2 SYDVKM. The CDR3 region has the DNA TGTGCCAGCAGTGTAAACAATGAGCAGTTCTTC. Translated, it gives CASSVNNEQFF.

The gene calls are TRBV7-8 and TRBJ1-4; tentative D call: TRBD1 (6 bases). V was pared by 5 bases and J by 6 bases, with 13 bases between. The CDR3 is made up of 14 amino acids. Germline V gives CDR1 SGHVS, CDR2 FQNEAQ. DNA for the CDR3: TGTGCCAGCAGCCATGGACAGAGCTATGAAAAACTGTTTTTT. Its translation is CASSHGQSYEKLFF.

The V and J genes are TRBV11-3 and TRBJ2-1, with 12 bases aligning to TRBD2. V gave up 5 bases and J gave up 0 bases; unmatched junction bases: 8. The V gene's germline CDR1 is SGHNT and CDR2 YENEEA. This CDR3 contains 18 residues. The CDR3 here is CASSRTSGIFSSYNEQFF. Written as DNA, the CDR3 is TGTGCCAGCAGCCGGACTAGCGGGATCTTTAGCTCCTACAATGAGCAGTTCTTC.

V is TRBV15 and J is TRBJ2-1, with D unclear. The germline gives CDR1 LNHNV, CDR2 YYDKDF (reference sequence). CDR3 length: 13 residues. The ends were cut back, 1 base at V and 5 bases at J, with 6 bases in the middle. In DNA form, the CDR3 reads TGTGCCACCAGCAGAGGTGTTAACAATGAGCAGTTCTTC. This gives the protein CATSRGVNNEQFF.

CDR3 sequence (DNA): TGTGCCACCAGCAGAGATCCCAACACAGATACGCAGTATTTT. Translating gives CATSRDPNTDTQYF. The chain has TRBV15 and TRBJ2-3, with D unclear. Trimming cost V 0 bases and J 2 bases, with 6 bases left between them. Germline loops: CDR1 LNHNV, CDR2 YYDKDF (reference sequence). The CDR3 runs to 14 residues. The whole variable domain, filled in from reference TRBV15 and TRBJ2-3, reads DAMVIQNPRYQVTQFGKPVTLSCSQTLNHNVMYWYQQKSSQAPKLLFHYYDKDFNNEADTPDNFQSRRPNTSFCFLDIRSPGLGDTAMYLCATSRDPNTDTQYFGPGTRLTVL.

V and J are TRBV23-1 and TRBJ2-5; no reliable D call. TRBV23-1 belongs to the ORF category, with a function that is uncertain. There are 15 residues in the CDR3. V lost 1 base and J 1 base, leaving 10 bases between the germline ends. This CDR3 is CASSQLRVAQETQYF. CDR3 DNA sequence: TGCGCCAGCAGTCAATTACGGGTGGCCCAAGAGACCCAGTACTTC.

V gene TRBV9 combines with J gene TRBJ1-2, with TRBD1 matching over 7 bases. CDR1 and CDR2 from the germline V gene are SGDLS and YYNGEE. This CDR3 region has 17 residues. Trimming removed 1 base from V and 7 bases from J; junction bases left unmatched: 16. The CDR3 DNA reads TGTGCCAGCAGCGTATTACCTTTGGGGACAGTCCGGCGTGGCTACACCTTC. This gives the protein CASSVLPLGTVRRGYTF.

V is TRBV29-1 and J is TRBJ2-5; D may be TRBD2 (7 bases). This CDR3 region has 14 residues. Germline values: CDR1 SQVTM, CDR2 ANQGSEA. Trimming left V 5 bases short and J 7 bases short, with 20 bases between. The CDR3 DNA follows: TGCAGCGTTTATGGCGGGGGCACTTGGTTGACCCAGTACTTC. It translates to CSVYGGGTWLTQYF.

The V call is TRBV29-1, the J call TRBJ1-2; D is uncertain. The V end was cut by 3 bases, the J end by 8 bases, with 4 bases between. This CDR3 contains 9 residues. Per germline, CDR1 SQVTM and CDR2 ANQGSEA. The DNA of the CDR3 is TGCAGCGTTGATGTAGGCTACACCTTC. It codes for CSVDVGYTF.

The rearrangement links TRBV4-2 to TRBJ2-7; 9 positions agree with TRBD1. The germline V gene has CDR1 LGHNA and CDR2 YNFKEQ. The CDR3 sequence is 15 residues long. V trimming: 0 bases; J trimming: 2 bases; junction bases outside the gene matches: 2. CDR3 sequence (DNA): TGTGCCAGCAGCCAAGATCGGGACAGGGCCTACGAGCAGTACTTC. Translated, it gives CASSQDRDRAYEQYF.

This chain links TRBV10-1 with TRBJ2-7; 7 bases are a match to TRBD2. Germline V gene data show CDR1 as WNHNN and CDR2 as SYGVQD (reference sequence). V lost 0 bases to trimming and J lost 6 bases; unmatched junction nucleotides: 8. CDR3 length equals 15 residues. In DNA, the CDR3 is TGCGCCAGCAGTGAGTCGGGAGCGGGAACACCCGAGCAGTACTTC. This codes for CASSESGAGTPEQYF.

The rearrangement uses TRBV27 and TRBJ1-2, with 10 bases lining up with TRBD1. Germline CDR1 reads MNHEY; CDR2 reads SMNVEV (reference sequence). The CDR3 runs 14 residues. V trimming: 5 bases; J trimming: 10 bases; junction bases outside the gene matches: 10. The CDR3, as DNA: TGTGCCAGCAGTCACCGGGACAGGGGTTCCGACTACACCTTC. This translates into CASSHRDRGSDYTF.

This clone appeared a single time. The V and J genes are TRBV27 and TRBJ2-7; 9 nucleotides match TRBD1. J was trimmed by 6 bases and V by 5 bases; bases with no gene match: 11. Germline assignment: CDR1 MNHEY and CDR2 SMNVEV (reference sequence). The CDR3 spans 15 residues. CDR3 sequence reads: CASSPRTGVWFEQYF. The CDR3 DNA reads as TGTGCCAGCAGTCCTCGGACAGGGGTTTGGTTCGAGCAGTACTTC.

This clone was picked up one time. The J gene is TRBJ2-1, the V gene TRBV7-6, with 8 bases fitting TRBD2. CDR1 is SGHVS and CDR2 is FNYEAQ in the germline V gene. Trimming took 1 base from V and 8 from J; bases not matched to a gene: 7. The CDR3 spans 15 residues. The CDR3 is CASSLGAGGGDEQFF. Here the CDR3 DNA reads TGTGCCAGCAGCTTAGGGGCGGGAGGTGGGGATGAGCAGTTCTTC.

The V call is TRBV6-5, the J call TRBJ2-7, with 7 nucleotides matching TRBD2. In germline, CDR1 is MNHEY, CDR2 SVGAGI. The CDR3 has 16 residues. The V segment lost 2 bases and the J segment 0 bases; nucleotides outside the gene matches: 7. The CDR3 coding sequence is TGTGCCAGCAGTTACGGCGCGGGGGAACACTCCTACGAGCAGTACTTC. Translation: CASSYGAGEHSYEQYF.

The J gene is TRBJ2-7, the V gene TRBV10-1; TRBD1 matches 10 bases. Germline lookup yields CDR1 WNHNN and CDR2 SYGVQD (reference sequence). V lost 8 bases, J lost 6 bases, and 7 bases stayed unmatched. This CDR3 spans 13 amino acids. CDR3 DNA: TGCGCCAGCGGATCCGGGACAGGGGTCGAGCAGTACTTC. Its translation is CASGSGTGVEQYF.

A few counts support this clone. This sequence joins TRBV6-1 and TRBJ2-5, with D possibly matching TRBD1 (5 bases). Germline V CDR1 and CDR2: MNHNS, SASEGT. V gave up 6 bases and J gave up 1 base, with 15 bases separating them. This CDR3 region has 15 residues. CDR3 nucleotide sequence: TGTGCCAGCAGACGCTTTACAGGCTCCCAAGAGACCCAGTACTTC. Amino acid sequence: CASRRFTGSQETQYF.

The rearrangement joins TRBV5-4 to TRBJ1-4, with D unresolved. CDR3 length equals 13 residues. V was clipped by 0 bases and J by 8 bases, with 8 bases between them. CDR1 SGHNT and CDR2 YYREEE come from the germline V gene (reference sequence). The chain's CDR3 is CASSLGPGEKLFF. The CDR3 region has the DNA TGTGCCAGCAGCTTGGGGCCGGGGGAAAAACTGTTTTTT. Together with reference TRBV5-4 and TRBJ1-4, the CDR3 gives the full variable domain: ETGVTQSPTHLIKTRGQQVTLRCSSQSGHNTVSWYQQALGQGPQFIFQYYREEENGRGNFPPRFSGLQFPNYSSELNVNALELDDSALYLCASSLGPGEKLFFGSGTQLSVL.

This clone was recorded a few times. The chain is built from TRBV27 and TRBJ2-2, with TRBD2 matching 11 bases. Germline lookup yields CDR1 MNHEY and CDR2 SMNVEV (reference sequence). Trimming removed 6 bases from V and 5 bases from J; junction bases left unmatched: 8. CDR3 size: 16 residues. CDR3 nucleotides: TGTGCCAGCAGAGAGACGGGACTAGCGGAGACCGGGGAGCTGTTTTTT. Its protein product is CASRETGLAETGELFF.

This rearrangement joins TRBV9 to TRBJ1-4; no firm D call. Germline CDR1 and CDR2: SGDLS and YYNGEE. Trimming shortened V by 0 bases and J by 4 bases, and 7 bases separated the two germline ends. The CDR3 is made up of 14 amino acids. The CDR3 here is CASSVGENNEKLFF. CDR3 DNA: TGTGCCAGCAGCGTAGGGGAGAATAATGAAAAACTGTTTTTT.

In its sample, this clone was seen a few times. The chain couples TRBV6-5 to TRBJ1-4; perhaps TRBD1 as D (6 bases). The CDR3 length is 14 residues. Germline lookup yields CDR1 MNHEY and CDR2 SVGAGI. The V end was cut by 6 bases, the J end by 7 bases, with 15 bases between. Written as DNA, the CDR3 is TGTGCCAGCAGGAAGGGGGGGCCGGGTGAAAAACTGTTTTTT. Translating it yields CASRKGGPGEKLFF.

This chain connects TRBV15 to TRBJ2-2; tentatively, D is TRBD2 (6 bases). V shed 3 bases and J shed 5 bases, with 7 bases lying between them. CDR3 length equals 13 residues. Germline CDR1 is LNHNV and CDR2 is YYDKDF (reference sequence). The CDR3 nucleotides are TGTGCCACCAGCAGGGAGGGGACCGGGGAGCTGTTTTTT. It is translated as CATSREGTGELFF.

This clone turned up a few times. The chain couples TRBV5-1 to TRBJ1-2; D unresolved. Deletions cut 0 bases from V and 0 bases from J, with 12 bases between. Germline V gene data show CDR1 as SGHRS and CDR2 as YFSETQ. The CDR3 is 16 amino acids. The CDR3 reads CASSLGPTTTNYGYTF. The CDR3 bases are TGCGCCAGCAGCTTGGGACCGACAACGACTAACTATGGCTACACCTTC.

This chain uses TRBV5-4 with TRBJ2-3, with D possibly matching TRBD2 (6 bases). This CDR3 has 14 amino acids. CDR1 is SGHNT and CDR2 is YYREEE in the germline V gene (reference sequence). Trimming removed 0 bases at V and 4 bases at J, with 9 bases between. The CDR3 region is CASSLEGGADTQYF. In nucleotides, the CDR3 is TGTGCCAGCAGCTTGGAGGGAGGCGCAGATACGCAGTATTTT. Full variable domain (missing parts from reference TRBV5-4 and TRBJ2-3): ETGVTQSPTHLIKTRGQQVTLRCSSQSGHNTVSWYQQALGQGPQFIFQYYREEENGRGNFPPRFSGLQFPNYSSELNVNALELDDSALYLCASSLEGGADTQYFGPGTRLTVL.

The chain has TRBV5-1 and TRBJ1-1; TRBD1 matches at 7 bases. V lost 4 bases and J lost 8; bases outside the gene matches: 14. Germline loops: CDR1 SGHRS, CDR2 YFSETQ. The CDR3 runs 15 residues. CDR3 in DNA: TGCGCCAGCAGCACCAGAACAGGGGATTCGAGGGAAGCTTTCTTT. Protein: CASSTRTGDSREAFF.

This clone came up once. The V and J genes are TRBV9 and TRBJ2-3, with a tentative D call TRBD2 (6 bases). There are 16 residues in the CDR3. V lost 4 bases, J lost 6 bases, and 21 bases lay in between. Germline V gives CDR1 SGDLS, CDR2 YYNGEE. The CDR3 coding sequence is TGTGCCAGCAGCCCCATGGGACTCCAGAGCATTGATACGCAGTATTTT. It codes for CASSPMGLQSIDTQYF.

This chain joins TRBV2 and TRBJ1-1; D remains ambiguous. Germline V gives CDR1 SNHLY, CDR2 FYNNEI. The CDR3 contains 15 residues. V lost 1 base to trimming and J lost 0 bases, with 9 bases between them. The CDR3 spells CASSEGGGLNTEAFF. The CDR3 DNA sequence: TGTGCCAGCAGTGAAGGCGGAGGATTGAACACTGAAGCTTTCTTT.

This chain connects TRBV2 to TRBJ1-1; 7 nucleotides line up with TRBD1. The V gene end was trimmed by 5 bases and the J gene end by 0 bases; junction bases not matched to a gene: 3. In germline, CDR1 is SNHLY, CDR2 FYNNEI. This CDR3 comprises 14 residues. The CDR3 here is CASSSTGVNTEAFF. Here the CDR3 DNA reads TGTGCCAGCAGTTCCACAGGGGTGAACACTGAAGCTTTCTTT.

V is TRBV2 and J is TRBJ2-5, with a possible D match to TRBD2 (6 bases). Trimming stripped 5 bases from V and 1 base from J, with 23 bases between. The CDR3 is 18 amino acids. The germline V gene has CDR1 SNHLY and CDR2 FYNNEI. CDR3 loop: CASSHPFERAYAQETQYF. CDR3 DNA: TGTGCCAGCAGTCACCCCTTTGAGCGGGCGTACGCCCAAGAGACCCAGTACTTC.